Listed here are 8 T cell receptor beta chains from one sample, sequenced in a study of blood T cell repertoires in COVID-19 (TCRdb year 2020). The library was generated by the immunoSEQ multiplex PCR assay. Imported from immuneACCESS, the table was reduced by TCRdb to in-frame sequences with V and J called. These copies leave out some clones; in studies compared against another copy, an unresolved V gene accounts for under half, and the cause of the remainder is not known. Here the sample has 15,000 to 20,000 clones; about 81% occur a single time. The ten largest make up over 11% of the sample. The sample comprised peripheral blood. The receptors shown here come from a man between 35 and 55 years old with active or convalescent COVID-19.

The DNA for the CDR3 is TGTGCCAGCAGCCAAGGCCCGGGACTACAAGAGACCCAGTACTTC. The encoded protein is CASSQGPGLQETQYF. V gene TRBV14 combines with J gene TRBJ2-5, with 7 nucleotides matching TRBD2. The CDR3 has 15 amino acids. Losses at the gene ends were 1 base for V and 2 bases for J; bases not matched to a gene: 4. Germline values: CDR1 SGHDN, CDR2 FVKESK.

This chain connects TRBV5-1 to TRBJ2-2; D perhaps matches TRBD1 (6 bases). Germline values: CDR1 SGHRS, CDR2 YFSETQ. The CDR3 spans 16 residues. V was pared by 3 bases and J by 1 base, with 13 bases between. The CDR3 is CASSWYGTLNTGELFF. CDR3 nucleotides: TGCGCCAGCAGCTGGTACGGGACACTGAACACCGGGGAGCTGTTTTTT.

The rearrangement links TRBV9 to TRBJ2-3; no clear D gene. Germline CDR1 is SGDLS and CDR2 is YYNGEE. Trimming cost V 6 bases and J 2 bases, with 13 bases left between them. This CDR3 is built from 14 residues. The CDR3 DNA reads TGTGCCAGCACCTCAGGCAGTTACACAGATACGCAGTATTTT. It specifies CASTSGSYTDTQYF.

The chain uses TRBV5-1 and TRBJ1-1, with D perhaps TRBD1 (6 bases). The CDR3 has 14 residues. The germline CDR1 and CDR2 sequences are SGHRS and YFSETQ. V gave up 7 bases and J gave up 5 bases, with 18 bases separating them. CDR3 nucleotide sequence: TGCGCCAGCTCCCGGTCCCCCCAGGGGACTGAAGCTTTCTTT. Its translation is CASSRSPQGTEAFF. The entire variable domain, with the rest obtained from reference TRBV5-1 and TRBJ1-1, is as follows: KAGVTQTPRYLIKTRGQQVTLSCSPISGHRSVSWYQQTPGQGLQFLFEYFSETQRNKGNFPGRFSGRQFSNSRSEMNVSTLELGDSALYLCASSRSPQGTEAFFGQGTRLTVV.

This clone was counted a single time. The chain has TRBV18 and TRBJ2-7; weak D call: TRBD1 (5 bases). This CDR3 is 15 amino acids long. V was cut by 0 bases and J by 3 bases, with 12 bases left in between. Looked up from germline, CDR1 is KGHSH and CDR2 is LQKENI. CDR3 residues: CASSPPSLQGYEQYF. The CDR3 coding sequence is TGTGCCAGCTCACCACCGTCACTGCAGGGCTACGAGCAGTACTTC.

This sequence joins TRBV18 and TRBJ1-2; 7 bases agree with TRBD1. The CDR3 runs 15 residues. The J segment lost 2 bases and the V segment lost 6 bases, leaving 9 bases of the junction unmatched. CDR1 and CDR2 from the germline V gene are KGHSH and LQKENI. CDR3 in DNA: TGTGCCAGCTCCCCGACAGGGATCGGAAACTATGGCTACACCTTC. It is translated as CASSPTGIGNYGYTF.

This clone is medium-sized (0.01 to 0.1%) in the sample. DNA of the CDR3: TGTGCCAGCAGCCAAGAAGCCACCTGGGCGGGGAGAGAAGAGACCCAGTACTTC. Translation gives CASSQEATWAGREETQYF. This sequence joins TRBV14 and TRBJ2-5, with a possible D match to TRBD2 (6 bases). This CDR3 region has 18 residues. Deletions cut 0 bases from V and 3 bases from J, with 20 bases between. Germline V gene sequence: CDR1 SGHDN, CDR2 FVKESK. Looking up the rest from reference TRBV14 and TRBJ2-5 gives the full variable domain: EAGVTQFPSHSVIEKGQTVTLRCDPISGHDNLYWYRRVMGKEIKFLLHFVKESKQDESGMPNNRFLAERTGGTYSTLKVQPAELEDSGVYFCASSQEATWAGREETQYFGPGTRLLVL.

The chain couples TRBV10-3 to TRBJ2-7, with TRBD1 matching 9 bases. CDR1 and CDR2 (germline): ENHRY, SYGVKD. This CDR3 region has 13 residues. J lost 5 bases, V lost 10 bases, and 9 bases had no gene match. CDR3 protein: CATGQGNGHEQYF. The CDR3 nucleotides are TGTGCCACCGGACAGGGGAATGGCCACGAGCAGTACTTC.